This T cell receptor (beta chain) was obtained from a study of blood T cells in healthy people across ages. Study results and limitations: One million T cells yielded diversity estimates that were considered underestimates.

Healthy Caucasians from Russia aged 6 to 90 served as donors. Staff drew around 10 milliliters of peripheral blood from each donor. Total RNA extracted from each sample amounted to at least 6 micrograms. CDR3 length equals 14 residues. The germline V gene encodes CDR1 MGHRA and CDR2 YSYEKL. V lost 3 bases, J lost 10 bases, and 17 bases lay in between. Sample-barcoded 5' priming and a J-beta primer mix drove a second PCR of roughly 7 to 11 cycles. Each CDR3 protein gets one entry after TCRdb re-called the 5' RACE reads with MiXCR. The sample lists approximately 1.5 million distinct CDR3 sequences; around 36% were seen once. With regard to this clonotype: The antigen remains undetermined.

The chain links TRBV4-1 to TRBJ2-3; tentatively, D is TRBD1 or TRBD2 (5 bases each). The specimen was blood. This receptor was taken from a woman aged 30 to 39 in good health. In DNA, the CDR3 is TGCGCCAGCAGCCAGGGGGATTTGGTTGGTGCGCAGTATTTT. Its protein is CASSQGDLVGAQYF.